This T cell receptor (beta chain) was found in a study of blood T cell repertoires in COVID-19. Some clones are missing from TCRdb's copy, which holds only in-frame ones; the method was immunoSEQ multiplex PCR. The data hold 150,000 to 200,000 clones, with less than 80% observed a single time. This CDR3 is built from 16 residues. The V and J ends lost 4 bases and 4 bases respectively, with 20 bases between them. Germline-derived CDR1 and CDR2 are SGHAT and FQNNGV. The sequence came from a man aged 50 to 60 who had recovered from COVID-19. The V and J genes are TRBV11-2 and TRBJ2-7; D may be TRBD1 (5 bases). Material for sequencing was peripheral blood. The CDR3 DNA reads TGTGCCAGCAGCTCTTCAGGGTCCGTCGCCCTTTACGAGCAGTACTTC. Its translation: CASSSSGSVALYEQYF.